Listed below are T cell receptor beta chains from one sample, sequenced in a study of PD-L1 blockade in urothelial cancer. Some clones are missing from TCRdb's copy, which holds only in-frame ones; the method was immunoSEQ multiplex PCR. The repertoire holds 90,000 to 100,000 clones, with around 89% as singletons. The material sequenced was PBMCs, taken around atezolizumab (anti-PD-L1) treatment. These receptors all stem from a man aged 60-69 years with urothelial cancer. Both conserved end residues are part of each CDR3. The order of the fields is V gene, D gene, clone size, J gene, CDR3 protein, CDR3 DNA. The D gene is left open where the match is weak. Only some rows state a clone size, as once, few, many or a class for expanded clones.

TRBV6-5	-	-	TRBJ2-2	CASRAQGVGTGELFF	TGTGCCAGCAGGGCACAGGGCGTCGGCACCGGGGAGCTGTTTTTT
TRBV5-1	TRBD2	-	TRBJ2-1	CASSFGGVAGGINEQFF	TGCGCCAGCAGCTTTGGTGGGGTTGCGGGGGGGATCAATGAGCAGTTCTTC
TRBV6-4	-	-	TRBJ2-3	CASSLGDGGGTDTQYF	TGTGCCAGCAGTCTAGGGGACGGGGGAGGTACAGATACGCAGTATTTT
TRBV5-6	-	once	TRBJ1-5	CASSLGGDRPPQHF	TGTGCCAGCAGCTTGGGTGGAGATAGGCCGCCCCAGCATTTT
TRBV4-3	-	-	TRBJ1-4	CASSLSQGYNEKLFF	TGCGCCAGCAGCCTGTCACAGGGATATAATGAAAAACTGTTTTTT
TRBV6-1	-	-	TRBJ2-1	CASHPGLVLVHEQFF	TGTGCCAGCCACCCCGGCCTAGTGTTGGTGCATGAGCAGTTCTTC
TRBV10-1	TRBD1	-	TRBJ2-5	CASTSVTTGGYQETQYF	TGCGCCAGCACCAGCGTCACAACAGGGGGCTATCAAGAGACCCAGTACTTC
TRBV7-8	TRBD2	-	TRBJ2-1	CASSASSGGRNEQFF	TGTGCCAGCAGCGCATCTAGCGGGGGGCGCAATGAGCAGTTCTTC
TRBV18	TRBD2	-	TRBJ2-3	CASSPPGLAGRGSQYF	TGTGCCAGCTCACCACCCGGACTAGCGGGGAGGGGTTCGCAGTATTTT
TRBV7-2	TRBD2	-	TRBJ2-7	CASSVRLAGEQYF	TGTGCCAGCAGCGTACGCTTAGCGGGAGAGCAGTACTTC
TRBV2	-	-	TRBJ2-7	CASSEGTVTYEQYF	TGTGCCAGCAGTGAAGGGACAGTGACCTACGAGCAGTACTTC
TRBV5-1	-	-	TRBJ2-7	CASSPREPTYEQYF	TGCGCCAGCAGCCCCCGGGAGCCGACCTACGAGCAGTACTTC
TRBV28	TRBD1	-	TRBJ2-7	CASSSSGTGVEQYF	TGTGCCAGCAGTTCCTCCGGGACAGGGGTCGAGCAGTACTTC
TRBV7-2	TRBD2	-	TRBJ2-7	CASSPSGGRSYEQYF	TGTGCCAGCAGCCCAAGCGGGGGGCGCTCCTACGAGCAGTACTTC
TRBV29-1	-	-	TRBJ1-2	CSVDLAVGYGYTF	TGCAGCGTTGATCTTGCGGTGGGCTATGGCTACACCTTC
TRBV14	-	-	TRBJ2-1	CASSRGSYNEQFF	TGTGCCAGCAGTCGCGGCTCCTACAATGAGCAGTTCTTC
TRBV5-1	-	-	TRBJ2-7	CASSQYYEQYF	TGCGCCAGCAGCCAGTACTACGAGCAGTACTTC
TRBV9	-	-	TRBJ1-2	CASSVSGAGGYGYTF	TGTGCCAGCAGCGTATCCGGGGCCGGGGGCTATGGCTACACCTTC
TRBV6-1	-	-	TRBJ2-3	CASSVPGSTDTQYF	TGTGCCAGCAGTGTCCCTGGCAGCACAGATACGCAGTATTTT
TRBV28	TRBD1	once	TRBJ2-3	CASSLFGTGVLTDTQYF	TGTGCCAGCAGTCTCTTTGGGACAGGGGTTCTCACAGATACGCAGTATTTT
TRBV28	-	-	TRBJ1-2	CASNSVGDYGYTF	TGTGCCAGCAACTCTGTCGGGGACTATGGCTACACCTTC
TRBV28	TRBD1	-	TRBJ2-1	CASSFRDRGNNEQFF	TGTGCCAGCAGTTTCCGGGACAGGGGCAACAATGAGCAGTTCTTC
TRBV7-2	-	-	TRBJ2-7	CASSLDLSYEQYF	TGTGCCAGCAGCTTAGATCTCTCCTACGAGCAGTACTTC
TRBV5-4	TRBD2	-	TRBJ2-2	CASSHRASGSGGELFF	TGTGCCAGCAGCCATCGGGCTAGCGGGAGTGGCGGGGAGCTGTTTTTT
TRBV13	TRBD2	-	TRBJ2-7	CASSLSGRALGGEQYF	TGTGCCAGCAGCTTATCCGGGAGGGCCTTAGGTGGCGAGCAGTACTTC
TRBV5-5	-	-	TRBJ1-3	CASSLAVTVSGNTIYF	TGTGCCAGCAGCTTGGCCGTCACAGTCTCTGGAAACACCATATATTTT
TRBV7-3	-	-	TRBJ2-5	CASSLKTSLKVPQETQYF	TGTGCCAGCAGCTTAAAAACTAGCCTAAAGGTCCCCCAAGAGACCCAGTACTTC
TRBV5-1	-	-	TRBJ2-3	CASSLGGGSTDTQYF	TGCGCCAGCAGCTTGGGAGGGGGAAGCACAGATACGCAGTATTTT
TRBV18	-	-	TRBJ2-3	CASSFRQGYLGRADTQYF	TGTGCCAGCTCTTTCCGACAGGGGTACTTGGGGAGGGCAGATACGCAGTATTTT
TRBV7-2	-	-	TRBJ2-1	CASSLRVNEQFF	TGTGCCAGCAGCTTGCGGGTCAATGAGCAGTTCTTC